This entry is about one T cell receptor beta chain. Authors' analysis steps: From reference gene primer amplification, estimates of nucleated cell counts were derived. Assay: immunoSEQ multiplex PCR; the TCRdb copy retains only in-frame clones and omits some. V, J and clone size derive from that table, while D and trimming were established from the DNA sequence. This table holds around 200,000 clones, around 88% found once. This CDR3 contains 16 residues. With 2 bases clipped from V and 5 bases from J, the junction kept 7 bases outside the gene matches. Germline V gives CDR1 MNHNY, CDR2 SVGAGI (reference sequence). These data are taken from a study of blood T cell repertoires in COVID-19.

This rearrangement joins TRBV6-6 to TRBJ2-5, with 11 bases fitting TRBD2. The sample was peripheral blood. The clonotype comes from a man aged 40-50 years with active or convalescent COVID-19. The CDR3 here is CASSYDSGGEKETQYF. For the CDR3, the DNA is TGTGCCAGCAGTTACGATAGCGGGGGGGAGAAGGAGACCCAGTACTTC.